The 24 T cell receptor beta chains below come from one sample, sequenced in a study of monozygotic twins with inflammatory bowel disease. TCRdb re-analyzed the 5' RACE reads; it lists each CDR3 protein once, without DNA. This specimen shows about 300,000 distinct CDR3 sequences; the ten leading clones hold about 5%. Sequencing used blood. These receptors were taken from a human donor with ulcerative colitis or Crohn's disease, or a healthy co-twin of an affected twin (not recorded which).

V usage is TRBV7-9 and J usage is TRBJ2-3; the TCRdb D gene call, TRBD2, has no DNA to confirm it. CDR3 size: 16 residues. Looked up from germline, CDR1 is SEHNR and CDR2 is FQNEAQ (reference sequence). The CDR3 is CASSISGTAFTDTQYF.

The chain joins TRBV24-1 to TRBJ2-2; lacking DNA, the TRBD1 call made by TCRdb goes unchecked. CDR1 KGHDR and CDR2 SFDVKD come from the germline V gene. The length of the CDR3 is 17 residues. The CDR3 loop reads CATSDPPGQGRTGELFF.

The genes are TRBV20-1 and TRBJ2-4; the D gene TCRdb calls, TRBD1, cannot be checked with no DNA. The CDR3 consists of 16 residues. CDR1 DFQATT and CDR2 SNEGSKA come from the germline V gene (reference sequence). Here the CDR3 reads CSARVPGKGGKNIQYF.

The chain has TRBV20-1 and TRBJ1-3; TCRdb's D gene call, TRBD1, goes unchecked for lack of DNA. The germline CDR1 and CDR2 sequences are DFQATT and SNEGSKA (reference sequence). This CDR3 is built from 18 residues. CDR3 in amino acids: CSARVAAGGSSAGNTIYF.

This chain joins TRBV5-1 and TRBJ2-1; TCRdb proposes TRBD2, but this gene call is untestable without DNA. Germline V gene data show CDR1 as SGHRS and CDR2 as YFSETQ. CDR3 length: 17 amino acids. This CDR3 is CASSLRAGDASYNEQFF.

This rearrangement joins TRBV10-3 to TRBJ2-5. CDR3 length: 13 amino acids. Germline CDR1 reads ENHRY; CDR2 reads SYGVKD. The CDR3 loop is CAISEGMEETQYF.

This rearrangement joins TRBV6-5 to TRBJ1-5; with no DNA, the TCRdb D assignment of TRBD1 cannot be verified. Looked up from germline, CDR1 is MNHEY and CDR2 is SVGAGI. The CDR3 consists of 18 residues. The CDR3: CASSYPRWGGDGNQPQHF.

The CDR3 loop reads CASRSGTELINSPLHF. The chain couples TRBV19 to TRBJ1-6. CDR1 LNHDA and CDR2 SQIVND come from the germline V gene (reference sequence). There are 16 residues in the CDR3.

This chain links TRBV20-1 with TRBJ2-3. The germline gives CDR1 DFQATT, CDR2 SNEGSKA (reference sequence). CDR3 size: 11 residues. The CDR3 here is CSAWRTDTQYF.

The chain joins TRBV18 to TRBJ1-1; checking the TCRdb D call of TRBD1 is not possible without DNA. The germline V gene has CDR1 KGHSH and CDR2 LQKENI. This CDR3 comprises 17 residues. The CDR3 spells CASSRSPLRSEPTEAFF.

The CDR3 loop reads CASSQIAGGGRYEQFF. The chain employs TRBV4-3 and TRBJ2-1; as DNA is missing, the TRBD2 call by TCRdb cannot be tested. This CDR3 contains 16 residues. Germline CDR1 and CDR2: LGHNA and YSLEER.

V and J are TRBV2 and TRBJ2-2; the TCRdb call, TRBD1, lacks DNA for checking. This CDR3 has 16 residues. From germline, CDR1 is SNHLY and CDR2 FYNNEI. This CDR3 reads CASLPGQGFRTGELFF.

The V call is TRBV4-2, the J call TRBJ2-7; TCRdb selects TRBD1, and the lack of DNA leaves this call unchecked. The CDR3 length is 15 residues. CDR1 is LGHNA and CDR2 is YNFKEQ in the germline V gene. The CDR3 here is CASSQDWDSSYEQYF.

The CDR3 region is CASSLGTARNQPQHF. This chain connects TRBV5-5 to TRBJ1-5; there is no DNA to check the TCRdb D call of TRBD1. The germline V gene encodes CDR1 SGHKS and CDR2 YYEKEE (reference sequence). The length of the CDR3 is 15 residues.

The chain links TRBV7-2 to TRBJ2-7; with no DNA, the TCRdb D assignment of TRBD2 cannot be verified. The CDR3 runs to 17 residues. Germline CDR1 and CDR2: SGHTA and FQGNSA. CDR3 amino acids: CASSPRLAGGVNYEQYF.

The chain joins TRBV7-2 to TRBJ1-4; lacking DNA, the TRBD1 call made by TCRdb goes unchecked. Germline V lookup: CDR1 SGHTA, CDR2 FQGNSA. The CDR3 is made up of 15 amino acids. The CDR3 loop is CASSLSTGVAEKLFF.

CDR3 residues: CASSLAGRHNQPQHF. The chain has TRBV5-1 and TRBJ1-5. The length of the CDR3 is 15 residues. CDR1 is SGHRS and CDR2 is YFSETQ in the germline V gene.

The chain employs TRBV28 and TRBJ2-7; TCRdb's D call of TRBD2 is untestable without DNA. The CDR3 runs 15 residues. Per germline, CDR1 MDHEN and CDR2 SYDVKM. The CDR3 loop reads CASSFGGTAHYEQYF.

This rearrangement joins TRBV11-2 to TRBJ2-3; TCRdb designates TRBD1, a call that cannot be tested without DNA. The CDR3 spans 16 residues. Germline assignment: CDR1 SGHAT and CDR2 FQNNGV. The chain's CDR3 is CASSLDPGGDTDTQYF.

This CDR3 reads CASSLWSSATGELFF. V gene TRBV12-3 or TRBV12-4 combines with J gene TRBJ2-2; the TRBD2 assignment by TCRdb is unverifiable without DNA. The length of the CDR3 is 15 residues.

The chain has TRBV15 and TRBJ2-7. Germline CDR1 reads LNHNV; CDR2 reads YYDKDF (reference sequence). The CDR3 is 14 amino acids. The CDR3 spells CATSREQIYYEQYF.

V gene TRBV7-2 combines with J gene TRBJ1-1; the TRBD1 assignment by TCRdb is unverifiable without DNA. Germline V gene lookup returns CDR1 SGHTA and CDR2 FQGNSA. CDR3 length: 15 amino acids. Here the CDR3 reads CASSLQGWGNTEAFF.

The chain is built from TRBV11-2 and TRBJ2-3. The CDR3 extends over 15 amino acids. Per the germline V gene, CDR1 is SGHAT and CDR2 is FQNNGV. CDR3: CASSFAGTSTDTQYF.

The chain combines TRBV24-1 with TRBJ1-2; the D call from TCRdb, TRBD1, cannot be confirmed without DNA. In germline, CDR1 is KGHDR, CDR2 SFDVKD. CDR3 length: 15 residues. CDR3 sequence reads: CATSDTSRQGYGYTF.